Below are 29 T cell receptor beta chains sequenced from a single sample in a study of early stage breast cancer tumors (dated by TCRdb to the late 2010s). Libraries were built with the immunoSEQ multiplex PCR assay. TCRdb limited this immuneACCESS table to in-frame rearrangements with V and J called. A share of clones is missing; checked studies link under half to unresolved V genes, and the rest is unexplained. This sample lists approximately 30,000 clones; less than 75% were detected once. The ten largest clones represent roughly 8% of the sample. The sequenced sample consisted of breast tumor tissue. The receptors originated from a person aged 45 to 59 with breast cancer.

The CDR3 bases are TGTGCCAGCAGTTTACTAGCGGGAGGGTCCTACAATGAGCAGTTCTTC. This encodes CASSLLAGGSYNEQFF. The genes are TRBV27 and TRBJ2-1, with 12 bases lining up with TRBD2. V shed 2 bases and J 1 base; nucleotides not matched to a gene: 0. The CDR3 is 16 amino acids. Per germline, CDR1 MNHEY and CDR2 SMNVEV (reference sequence).

This sequence joins TRBV6-5 and TRBJ1-1; 8 nucleotides line up with TRBD1. V was pared by 0 bases and J by 10 bases, with 7 bases of the junction left unmatched. Germline loops: CDR1 MNHEY, CDR2 SVGAGI. The length of the CDR3 is 14 residues. The CDR3 coding sequence is TGTGCCAGCAGTTACTCGAGTGCAGGGGGCAGAGCTTTCTTT. Protein: CASSYSSAGGRAFF.

The J gene is TRBJ1-1, the V gene TRBV7-3; 9 bases fit TRBD1. The CDR3 is made up of 13 amino acids. Trimming cost V 9 bases and J 4 bases; bases outside gene matches: 6. CDR1 is SGHTA and CDR2 is FQGTGA in the germline V gene. CDR3 DNA sequence: TGTGCCAGTGGGACAGGGAGGACCACTGAAGCTTTCTTT. Translated: CASGTGRTTEAFF.

The chain is built from TRBV5-1 and TRBJ2-7; no reliable D call. Looked up from germline, CDR1 is SGHRS and CDR2 is YFSETQ. Trimming stripped 0 bases from V and 2 bases from J, with 3 bases between. The CDR3 runs 12 residues. The DNA for the CDR3 is TGCGCCAGCAGCTTGGTCGCCTACGAGCAGTACTTC. Protein product: CASSLVAYEQYF.

This clone was observed once. The DNA for the CDR3 is TGTGCCAGCAGCTTACTCCCCCATAGCGGAGAGACCCAGTACTTC. It translates to CASSLLPHSGETQYF. This chain links TRBV7-3 with TRBJ2-5; D might be TRBD2 (6 bases). There are 15 residues in the CDR3. The germline V gene encodes CDR1 SGHTA and CDR2 FQGTGA. Deletions cut 2 bases from V and 4 bases from J, with 14 bases between.

V usage is TRBV7-3 and J usage is TRBJ2-7; D possibly corresponds to TRBD1 (6 bases). The V end lost 5 bases, the J end lost 3 bases, and 11 bases lay between the germline ends. This CDR3 has 13 residues. Germline V gene lookup returns CDR1 SGHTA and CDR2 FQGTGA. The chain's CDR3 is CASSRTEDYEQYF. The DNA for the CDR3 is TGTGCCAGCAGCCGGACAGAGGACTACGAGCAGTACTTC. Full variable domain (outside the CDR3, taken from reference TRBV7-3 and TRBJ2-7): GAGVSQTPSNKVTEKGKYVELRCDPISGHTALYWYRQSLGQGPEFLIYFQGTGAADDSGLPNDRFFAVRPEGSVSTLKIQRTERGDSAVYLCASSRTEDYEQYFGPGTRLTVT.

J is TRBJ2-3 and V is TRBV11-2; D may be TRBD2 (5 bases). The CDR3 spans 14 residues. Trimming pared 3 bases from V and 2 bases from J, leaving 9 bases between. Germline V CDR1 and CDR2: SGHAT, FQNNGV. The CDR3 protein is CASSFHGNTDTQYF. The CDR3 DNA reads TGTGCCAGCAGCTTTCACGGGAACACAGATACGCAGTATTTT.

The rearrangement uses TRBV6-6 and TRBJ1-2; the match to TRBD1 covers 8 bases. The CDR3 loop spans 16 amino acids. After removal of 2 bases from V and 4 bases from J, the junction contained 9 bases not matched to a gene. Germline CDR1 reads MNHNY; CDR2 reads SVGAGI (reference sequence). The CDR3 region is CASSYARTGTFYGYTF. The CDR3 bases are TGTGCCAGCAGTTACGCAAGGACAGGGACTTTCTATGGCTACACCTTC.

This chain uses TRBV5-1 with TRBJ2-7, with a possible D match to TRBD1 (6 bases). V shed 0 bases and J shed 1 base, with 8 bases lying between them. Per the germline V gene, CDR1 is SGHRS and CDR2 is YFSETQ. This CDR3 region has 14 residues. In DNA form, the CDR3 reads TGCGCCAGCAGCTTGGACAGGGCTTCCTACGAGCAGTACTTC. As protein: CASSLDRASYEQYF.

This clone was counted once. This sequence joins TRBV5-1 and TRBJ2-7; 9 bases match TRBD1. The CDR3 loop spans 14 amino acids. Germline V lookup: CDR1 SGHRS, CDR2 YFSETQ. V trimming: 6 bases; J trimming: 2 bases; junction bases outside the gene matches: 6. CDR3 in DNA: TGCGCCAGCAAAACCGGGACAGGGACCTACGAGCAGTACTTC. It is translated as CASKTGTGTYEQYF.

The J gene is TRBJ1-3, the V gene TRBV25-1; a possible D gene is TRBD1 (5 bases). Germline CDR1 reads MGHDK; CDR2 reads SYGVNS. CDR3 length: 15 amino acids. Trimming cost V 7 bases and J 0 bases, with 13 bases left between them. This chain's CDR3 is CASTAGPNSGNTIYF. The CDR3 nucleotides are TGTGCCAGCACGGCAGGGCCCAACTCTGGAAACACCATATATTTT.

The chain combines TRBV20-1 with TRBJ1-1; 8 bases are shared with TRBD1. Germline-derived CDR1 and CDR2 are DFQATT and SNEGSKA (reference sequence). V shed 5 bases, J shed 10 bases, and the junction held 6 bases outside the gene matches. This CDR3 comprises 11 residues. The CDR3, as DNA: TGCAGTGCTGCGACAGGGGCGGGAGCTTTCTTT. It specifies CSAATGAGAFF.

J is TRBJ2-5 and V is TRBV6-5; tentatively, D is TRBD2 (5 bases). CDR1 and CDR2 from the germline V gene are MNHEY and SVGAGI. This CDR3 contains 14 residues. Trimming cost V 2 bases and J 5 bases, with 12 bases left between them. The CDR3 protein is CASSYRSGTETQYF. DNA for the CDR3: TGTGCCAGCAGTTACCGATCGGGAACGGAGACCCAGTACTTC.

This chain connects TRBV7-2 to TRBJ1-2; possibly TRBD1 for D (6 bases). This CDR3 spans 14 amino acids. With 5 bases removed from V and 5 bases from J, the gap between germline ends came to 15 bases. Per the germline V gene, CDR1 is SGHTA and CDR2 is FQGNSA. As DNA, the CDR3 is TGTGCCAGCAGCCCCAAACAGGGAGGATATGGCTACACCTTC. Amino acids: CASSPKQGGYGYTF.

This clone has more than one count but fewer than ten. The chain uses TRBV6-5 and TRBJ1-1; no reliable D call. The germline V and J ends were trimmed by 0 bases and 5 bases, with 7 bases remaining between them. Germline V CDR1 and CDR2: MNHEY, SVGAGI. The CDR3 is 13 residues long. The CDR3 DNA reads TGTGCCAGCAGTTACTCGTGGGAGACTGAAGCTTTCTTT. Protein sequence: CASSYSWETEAFF.

The rearrangement joins TRBV5-6 to TRBJ2-7; D is ambiguous. Trimming took off 3 bases at V and 7 bases at J, with 11 bases between the two ends. The CDR3 spans 12 residues. Germline CDR1 SGHDT, CDR2 YYEEEE. Written as DNA, the CDR3 is TGTGCCAGCAGCTCGCCACTAAATGAGCAGTACTTC. Translation gives CASSSPLNEQYF.

This clone was recorded a few times. The V gene is TRBV9, the J gene TRBJ1-1; unclear D gene. Looked up from germline, CDR1 is SGDLS and CDR2 is YYNGEE. Trimming left V 4 bases short and J 0 bases short, with 13 bases between. This CDR3 contains 15 residues. CDR3 in amino acids: CASSSQDYMNTEAFF. The CDR3 DNA sequence: TGTGCCAGCAGCTCCCAGGATTACATGAACACTGAAGCTTTCTTT.

The sample holds a few counts of this clone. The chain links TRBV7-2 to TRBJ2-5; TRBD2 agrees at 9 bases. Per germline, CDR1 SGHTA and CDR2 FQGNSA. Trimming removed 6 bases from V and 3 bases from J; junction bases left unmatched: 2. This CDR3 comprises 13 residues. The CDR3 spells CASRKRGEETQYF. DNA for the CDR3: TGTGCCAGCAGGAAGCGGGGGGAAGAGACCCAGTACTTC.

This chain uses TRBV2 with TRBJ2-7; 8 bases align to TRBD2. The CDR3 is 15 residues long. V was pared by 5 bases and J by 3 bases, with 9 bases of the junction left unmatched. Germline values: CDR1 SNHLY, CDR2 FYNNEI. The CDR3 here is CASSQPGLGGYEQYF. For the CDR3, the DNA is TGTGCCAGCAGTCAGCCGGGACTAGGGGGCTACGAGCAGTACTTC.

This chain links TRBV2 with TRBJ2-2, with 8 positions matching TRBD2. The V and J ends lost 7 bases and 4 bases, in that order; junction bases with no gene match: 8. This CDR3 has 15 residues. CDR1 and CDR2 (germline): SNHLY, FYNNEI. CDR3 sequence: CASKSGSEGTGELFF. Written as DNA, the CDR3 is TGTGCCAGCAAAAGCGGGAGCGAGGGCACCGGGGAGCTGTTTTTT. The complete variable domain, with remaining parts taken from reference TRBV2 and TRBJ2-2, reads EPEVTQTPSHQVTQMGQEVILRCVPISNHLYFYWYRQILGQKVEFLVSFYNNEISEKSEIFDDQFSVERPDGSNFTLKIRSTKLEDSAMYFCASKSGSEGTGELFFGEGSRLTVL.

The rearrangement links TRBV2 to TRBJ2-4; 7 nucleotides align to TRBD1. The CDR3 contains 16 residues. Trimming cost V 6 bases and J 1 base; bases outside gene matches: 9. Germline V gives CDR1 SNHLY, CDR2 FYNNEI. Here the CDR3 reads CASRGDSTRAKNIQYF. The CDR3 DNA sequence: TGTGCCAGCAGAGGGGACAGCACCAGGGCCAAAAACATTCAGTACTTC.

CDR3 loop: CASSFPSGVPYEQYF. The CDR3 DNA reads as TGTGCCAGCAGCTTCCCTAGCGGAGTCCCCTACGAGCAGTACTTC. The J gene is TRBJ2-7, the V gene TRBV7-9; 7 nucleotides align to TRBD2. Germline V gene sequence: CDR1 SEHNR, CDR2 FQNEAQ (reference sequence). J gave up 2 bases and V 3 bases, and 7 bases lay outside the gene matches. CDR3 length: 15 amino acids.

The V and J genes are TRBV14 and TRBJ2-3; D ambiguous. Germline CDR1 is SGHDN and CDR2 is FVKESK. V was shortened by 1 base and J by 6 bases, with 2 bases between the two germline ends. CDR3 length: 11 amino acids. The CDR3 region has the DNA TGTGCCAGCAGCCAAGTTGATACGCAGTATTTT. This translates into CASSQVDTQYF. Filled out from reference TRBV14 and TRBJ2-3, the complete variable domain reads EAGVTQFPSHSVIEKGQTVTLRCDPISGHDNLYWYRRVMGKEIKFLLHFVKESKQDESGMPNNRFLAERTGGTYSTLKVQPAELEDSGVYFCASSQVDTQYFGPGTRLTVL.

This chain links TRBV18 with TRBJ2-1, with TRBD2 as a possible D gene (6 bases). Germline V lookup: CDR1 KGHSH, CDR2 LQKENI. Deletions cut 4 bases from V and 0 bases from J, with 13 bases between. The CDR3 has 16 residues. The CDR3 loop reads CASSLFGGSSYNEQFF. As DNA, the CDR3 is TGTGCCAGCTCACTCTTCGGGGGATCCTCCTACAATGAGCAGTTCTTC.

The chain employs TRBV7-8 and TRBJ2-7; possibly TRBD1 for D (6 bases). V shed 6 bases and J shed 2 bases, with 14 bases lying between them. From germline, CDR1 is SGHVS and CDR2 FQNEAQ. The CDR3 is 14 amino acids. The CDR3 sequence: CASSFNRDTYEQYF. The CDR3 DNA sequence: TGTGCCAGCAGTTTTAACCGGGACACCTACGAGCAGTACTTC.

J is TRBJ1-4 and V is TRBV7-9; weak D call: TRBD1 (5 bases). Germline CDR1 is SEHNR and CDR2 is FQNEAQ (reference sequence). With 4 bases removed from V and 4 bases from J, the gap between germline ends came to 16 bases. The CDR3 extends over 16 amino acids. This CDR3 is CASSYGGVTVNEKLFF. The CDR3, as DNA: TGTGCCAGCAGCTACGGGGGAGTCACGGTTAATGAAAAACTGTTTTTT.

There are a few counts of this clone. V usage is TRBV2 and J usage is TRBJ1-4; unclear D gene. Trimming shortened V by 7 bases and J by 8 bases, and 14 bases separated the two germline ends. This CDR3 comprises 13 residues. Germline lookup yields CDR1 SNHLY and CDR2 FYNNEI. CDR3 DNA sequence: TGTGCCAGCATAAACGGACCCGAGGAAAAACTGTTTTTT. This encodes CASINGPEEKLFF. The whole variable domain, remainder taken from reference TRBV2 and TRBJ1-4, is EPEVTQTPSHQVTQMGQEVILRCVPISNHLYFYWYRQILGQKVEFLVSFYNNEISEKSEIFDDQFSVERPDGSNFTLKIRSTKLEDSAMYFCASINGPEEKLFFGSGTQLSVL.

The V call is TRBV19, the J call TRBJ2-6; D might be TRBD1 or TRBD2, each matching 5 bases. Germline values: CDR1 LNHDA, CDR2 SQIVND (reference sequence). V gave up 3 bases and J gave up 4 bases, with 7 bases separating them. The CDR3 consists of 14 residues. The CDR3 protein is CASSIGAGANVLTF. The DNA for the CDR3 is TGTGCCAGTAGTATCGGGGCCGGGGCCAACGTCCTGACTTTC.

This chain links TRBV7-3 with TRBJ2-1; no reliable D call. The CDR3 spans 16 residues. V was clipped by 4 bases and J by 8 bases, with 21 bases between them. The germline V gene has CDR1 SGHTA and CDR2 FQGTGA. The CDR3 loop reads CASSSLPGSNDDEQFF. CDR3 coding DNA: TGTGCCAGCAGCTCCCTTCCCGGCTCGAACGACGATGAGCAGTTCTTC. Variable domain in full (rest from reference TRBV7-3 and TRBJ2-1): GAGVSQTPSNKVTEKGKYVELRCDPISGHTALYWYRQSLGQGPEFLIYFQGTGAADDSGLPNDRFFAVRPEGSVSTLKIQRTERGDSAVYLCASSSLPGSNDDEQFFGPGTRLTVL.